The clone carrying this T cell receptor beta chain was observed many times. Its matching antigen is unknown. This CDR3 comprises 12 residues. The germline V and J ends were trimmed by 7 bases and 10 bases, with 14 bases remaining between them. CDR1 is MNHEY, CDR2 SMNVEV, per germline (reference sequence). This entry belongs to a study of identical twins. Study outcomes and limitations: Sequences that were beta out-of-frame showed weaker excess twin sharing. Monozygotic twin pairs showed more out-of-frame TCR alpha sharing than models estimated.

TCRdb itself ran the 5' RACE reads through MiXCR, one entry per CDR3 protein. The repertoire holds approximately 260,000 distinct CDR3 sequences, with more than 12% as singletons. The clonotype originates from a woman aged 18 to 35 in good health. The V call is TRBV27, the J call TRBJ1-5; D unclear. The sample consisted of memory (CD45RO+) T cells sorted from blood. As DNA, the CDR3 is TGTGCCAGCACTCCGGTCGGCGGCCCCCAGCATTTT. This sequence encodes CASTPVGGPQHF.